Shown below are 12 T cell receptor beta chains from a single sample sequenced in a study of post-analysis software for immune sequencing data. Study-level points and caveats: TRBV5-6, TRBV5-1 and TRBV20-1 belonged to a set of roughly 5 TRBV segments that were more frequent in patients than controls.

The TCR beta cDNA libraries contained unique molecular identifiers. TCRdb used MiXCR to reprocess the PCR reads, holding one entry per CDR3 protein. The sample includes hundreds of thousands of distinct CDR3 sequences, nearly 45% seen only once; the top ten take 12%. Their specific antigens are unknown. The sample comprised blood. The receptors come from a girl aged 5-17 years with multiple sclerosis.

The chain employs TRBV12-3 or TRBV12-4 and TRBJ2-5; 10 bases align to TRBD2. The DNA end is more similar to TRBJ2-7, so the J call may be wrong. The CDR3 sequence is 14 residues long. CDR3 sequence reads: CASSLTSGNAEQYF. The CDR3 DNA reads as TGTGCCAGCAGCCTTACTAGCGGGAATGCCGAGCAGTACTTC.

This clonotype was observed a few times. The gene calls are TRBV24-1 and TRBJ2-5; a weak D match, TRBD1 (5 bases). Germline CDR1 and CDR2: KGHDR and SFDVKD. The CDR3 is 12 residues long. Trimming removed 6 bases at V and 5 bases at J, with 9 bases between. The CDR3, as DNA: TGTGCCACCAGTATGAAGGGGGAGACCCAGTACTTC. Translation gives CATSMKGETQYF.

Regarding this clonotype: One end of the junction varies from germline; a read error may be responsible. The chain uses TRBV4-2 and TRBJ2-1, with a tentative D call TRBD2 (6 bases). This CDR3 spans 15 amino acids. CDR1 and CDR2 (germline): LGHNA, YNFKEQ. CDR3 in amino acids: CASSPSGSNYNGQFF. DNA for the CDR3: TGTGCCAGCAGCCCGAGCGGGTCCAACTACAATGGGCAGTTCTTC.

The chain is built from TRBV20-1 and TRBJ2-1; TRBD2 matches 9 bases. The trim removed 1 base at V and 10 bases at J, leaving 5 bases unmatched. Looked up from germline, CDR1 is DFQATT and CDR2 is SNEGSKA (reference sequence). The CDR3 spans 13 residues. CDR3 DNA sequence: TGCAGTGCTAGAGGCCTAGCGGGGTCCGAGCAGTTCTTC. It specifies CSARGLAGSEQFF.

The V call is TRBV10-3, the J call TRBJ1-5; D unclear. The germline V gene has CDR1 ENHRY and CDR2 SYGVKD. This CDR3 region has 14 residues. The V end lost 2 bases, the J end lost 2 bases, and 7 bases lay between the germline ends. This CDR3 reads CAISEIPGNQPQHF. For the CDR3, the DNA is TGTGCCATCAGTGAGATCCCAGGCAATCAGCCCCAGCATTTT.

The chain combines TRBV29-1 with TRBJ2-7; TRBD1 is a possible D gene (5 bases). The V gene lost 1 base and the J gene lost 3 bases, with 16 bases spanning the gap. CDR1 is SQVTM and CDR2 is ANQGSEA in the germline V gene. This CDR3 comprises 15 residues. CDR3 amino acids: CSVEGGRASLYEQYF. The CDR3, as DNA: TGCAGCGTTGAAGGGGGCAGGGCATCACTCTACGAGCAGTACTTC.

The rearrangement joins TRBV12-3 or TRBV12-4 to TRBJ2-7; D uncertain. Trimming shortened V by 1 base and J by 4 bases, and 14 bases separated the two germline ends. The CDR3 is 15 residues long. The CDR3 loop is CASSLGQPRRYEQYF. The CDR3 DNA reads TGTGCCAGCAGTTTAGGGCAGCCCCGTAGGTACGAGCAGTACTTC.

In the case of this clonotype: Its ends do not fully match the called genes, so a read error is possible. The CDR3 loop is CASSPPRTGTSCEQYF. The CDR3 DNA reads as TGTGCCAGCAGCCCCCCACGGACAGGGACTTCCTGCGAGCAGTACTTC. The rearrangement links TRBV7-9 to TRBJ2-7; 8 nucleotides agree with TRBD1. The CDR3 totals 16 residues. Germline V gene lookup returns CDR1 SEHNR and CDR2 FQNEAQ (reference sequence).

V is TRBV5-1 and J is TRBJ2-3; D not certain. CDR1 and CDR2 from the germline V gene are SGHRS and YFSETQ. The CDR3 is 15 residues long. V lost 0 bases, J lost 0 bases, and 8 bases lay in between. The CDR3 spells CASSLGDASTDTQYF. The DNA for the CDR3 is TGCGCCAGCAGCTTGGGCGATGCTAGCACAGATACGCAGTATTTT. Full variable domain (missing parts from reference TRBV5-1 and TRBJ2-3): KAGVTQTPRYLIKTRGQQVTLSCSPISGHRSVSWYQQTPGQGLQFLFEYFSETQRNKGNFPGRFSGRQFSNSRSEMNVSTLELGDSALYLCASSLGDASTDTQYFGPGTRLTVL.

The chain has TRBV20-1 and TRBJ2-1, with TRBD2 as a possible D gene (6 bases). Deletions cut 5 bases from V and 6 bases from J, with 17 bases between. Germline-derived CDR1 and CDR2 are DFQATT and SNEGSKA (reference sequence). This CDR3 has 14 residues. CDR3 loop: CSALPGTGSNEQFF. DNA for the CDR3: TGCAGTGCTCTCCCCGGGACTGGGTCCAATGAGCAGTTCTTC.

This clonotype was recorded only once. The chain has TRBV29-1 and TRBJ2-1; 7 positions agree with TRBD2. The CDR3 has 15 amino acids. The V gene end was trimmed by 4 bases and the J gene end by 8 bases; junction bases not matched to a gene: 14. Germline lookup yields CDR1 SQVTM and CDR2 ANQGSEA. CDR3 amino acids: CSVVVAGGPSDEQFF. The CDR3 region has the DNA TGCAGCGTTGTCGTAGCGGGTGGGCCTAGCGATGAGCAGTTCTTC.

The V gene is TRBV6-1, the J gene TRBJ2-7; TRBD2 matches at 8 bases. This CDR3 spans 15 amino acids. The junction had 15 bases not matched to a gene; V was cut back by 4 bases and J by 10 bases. The germline CDR1 and CDR2 sequences are MNHNS and SASEGT. The CDR3 coding sequence is TGTGCCAGCAGTGCCCGGGGGGGCCTGTCGAGCGAACAGTACTTC. Translated: CASSARGGLSSEQYF.